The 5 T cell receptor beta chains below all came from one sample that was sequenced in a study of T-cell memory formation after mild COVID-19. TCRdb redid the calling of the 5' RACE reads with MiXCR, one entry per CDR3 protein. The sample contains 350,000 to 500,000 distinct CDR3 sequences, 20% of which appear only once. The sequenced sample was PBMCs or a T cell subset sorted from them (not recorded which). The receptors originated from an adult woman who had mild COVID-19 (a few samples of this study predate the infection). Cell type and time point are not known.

CDR3 region: CASSLDNGNTIYF. The CDR3 DNA is TGTGCCAGCAGCCTGGATAATGGAAACACCATATATTTT. V is TRBV7-9 and J is TRBJ1-3; no reliable D call. Trimming removed 5 bases at V and 3 bases at J, with 8 bases between. Germline CDR1 is SEHNR and CDR2 is FQNEAQ (reference sequence). The CDR3 is 13 amino acids.

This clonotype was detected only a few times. The CDR3 DNA is TGCAGTGCTCAGACCACGGGACAGAACTACGAGCAGTACTTC. It yields the protein CSAQTTGQNYEQYF. The chain joins TRBV20-1 to TRBJ2-7; TRBD1 agrees at 7 bases. Germline V gives CDR1 DFQATT, CDR2 SNEGSKA (reference sequence). V lost 5 bases and J lost 3; bases outside the gene matches: 10. This CDR3 has 14 residues.

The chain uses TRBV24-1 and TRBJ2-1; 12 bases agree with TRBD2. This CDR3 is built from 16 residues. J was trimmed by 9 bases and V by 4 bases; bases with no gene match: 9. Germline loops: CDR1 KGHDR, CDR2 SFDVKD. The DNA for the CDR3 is TGTGCCACCAGTGACCAGTCTAGCGGGAGGGCCGTTGAGCAGTTCTTC. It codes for CATSDQSSGRAVEQFF.

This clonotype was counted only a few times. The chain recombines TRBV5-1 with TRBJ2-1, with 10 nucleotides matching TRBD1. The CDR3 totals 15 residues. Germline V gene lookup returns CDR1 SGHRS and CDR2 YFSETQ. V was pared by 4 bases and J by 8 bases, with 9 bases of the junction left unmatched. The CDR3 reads CASSTLGTGVDEQFF. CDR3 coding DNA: TGCGCCAGCAGCACCCTCGGGACAGGGGTGGATGAGCAGTTCTTC.

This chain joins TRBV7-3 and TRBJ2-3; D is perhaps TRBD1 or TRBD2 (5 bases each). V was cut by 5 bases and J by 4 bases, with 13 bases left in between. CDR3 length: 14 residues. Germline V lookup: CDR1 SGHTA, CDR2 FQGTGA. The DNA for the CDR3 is TGTGCCAGCAGCCCTATAGGGGAGCCAGATACGCAGTATTTT. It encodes CASSPIGEPDTQYF.